The T cell receptor (beta chain) described here comes from a study of T cell changes during pregnancy in multiple sclerosis (dated by TCRdb to the late 2010s). Context from the whole study: The study examined how the T cell repertoire changed over the course of pregnancy in women with multiple sclerosis.

For CDR1 and CDR2, the germline V gene (reference sequence) lists SEHNR and FQNEAQ. Including cysteine and phenylalanine, the CDR3 has 15 amino acids. The retained sequence is limited to the CDR3, 45 bases, with the frame set at the first base. The germline ends are 12 bases apart after V is trimmed by 5 bases and J by 0 bases. A remark on this clone: Its antigen is unknown. Base-call qualities are not available, and no considerably larger clone is one nucleotide away.

Library generation was performed with the immunoSEQ multiplex PCR assay. TCRdb holds this immuneACCESS table with in-frame rearrangements only. Some clones are missing; in checked studies, unresolved V genes explain under half, and the rest has no known cause. Present in this sample are under 45,000 clones, 85% to 95% of which were seen just once. The top ten clones comprise over 6.5% of the sample. The specimen comprised CD8+ T cells from peripheral blood mononuclear cells, sampled in the third trimester of pregnancy. The receptor's source is a female donor with multiple sclerosis, enrolled in a pregnancy study. The V and J genes are TRBV7-9 and TRBJ2-3; no D segment can be confidently identified. The CDR3 region has the sequence CASSPPGSSTDTQYF. The DNA sequence is TGTGCCAGCAGCCCTCCGGGTTCTAGCACAGATACGCAGTATTTT.